This TCR beta chain is drawn from a study of identical twins. TCRdb re-derived calls from the 5' RACE reads in MiXCR, one entry per CDR3 protein. This sample carries 1.5 million to 2 million distinct CDR3 sequences, about 32% of them seen once, and the ten largest clones take under 0.35%. The CDR3 runs 16 residues. The J segment lost 2 bases and the V segment lost 6 bases, leaving 10 bases of the junction unmatched. The germline V gene has CDR1 SNHLY and CDR2 FYNNEI. The chain joins TRBV2 to TRBJ2-3, with 8 nucleotides matching TRBD2. The source is a newborn girl in good health. Sequencing input: cord blood. This CDR3 is CASSAGLAPHTDTQYF. As DNA, the CDR3 is TGTGCCAGCAGCGCCGGACTAGCCCCGCACACAGATACGCAGTATTTT.